The 14 T cell receptor beta chains presented below share a single source sample, sequenced in a study of blood T cell repertoires in COVID-19. This table comes from immunoSEQ multiplex PCR, and its TCRdb copy is limited to in-frame clones, with some not included. This table holds 130,000 to 150,000 clones, 75% to 85% found once. Sequences were obtained from peripheral blood. Receptors were obtained from a man in his 60s with active or convalescent COVID-19.

The CDR3 nucleotides read TGTGCCAGTAGTATTTCCAGGAACACTGAAGCTTTCTTT. This encodes CASSISRNTEAFF. This chain uses TRBV19 with TRBJ1-1; D is ambiguous. Trimming cost V 3 bases and J 1 base, with 6 bases left between them. The CDR3 has 13 amino acids. Germline V gives CDR1 LNHDA, CDR2 SQIVND (reference sequence).

This chain uses TRBV28 with TRBJ1-1; 10 bases agree with TRBD1. CDR3 length: 15 residues. Per the germline V gene, CDR1 is MDHEN and CDR2 is SYDVKM. The V gene end was trimmed by 5 bases and the J gene end by 7 bases; junction bases not matched to a gene: 10. The CDR3 is CASSLAGTGADEAFF. The CDR3 region has the DNA TGTGCCAGCAGTCTTGCCGGGACAGGGGCCGATGAAGCTTTCTTT.

The chain has TRBV5-4 and TRBJ2-3; 8 bases are shared with TRBD2. CDR1 is SGHNT, CDR2 YYREEE, per germline (reference sequence). This CDR3 region has 16 residues. J gave up 6 bases and V 0 bases, and 9 bases lay outside the gene matches. As DNA, the CDR3 is TGTGCCAGCAGCTTGGCTGGGACTAGGGTTCGCGATACGCAGTATTTT. Protein: CASSLAGTRVRDTQYF.

This chain links TRBV24-1 with TRBJ2-3; maybe TRBD2 (6 bases). V lost 4 bases and J 4 bases, leaving 17 bases between the germline ends. This CDR3 has 16 residues. Germline CDR1 and CDR2: KGHDR and SFDVKD. CDR3 DNA: TGTGCCACCAGTGACAGACTAGGCGGGACCGCAGATACGCAGTATTTT. Amino acid sequence: CATSDRLGGTADTQYF.

V and J are TRBV24-1 and TRBJ1-1, with 12 bases aligning to TRBD1. Germline CDR1 is KGHDR and CDR2 is SFDVKD. After removal of 4 bases from V and 6 bases from J, the junction contained 5 bases not matched to a gene. The CDR3 contains 15 residues. CDR3 sequence (DNA): TGTGCCACCAGTGACGGGGGACAGGGGGCCGCTGAAGCTTTCTTT. Its protein product is CATSDGGQGAAEAFF.

This chain connects TRBV5-1 to TRBJ1-5; 8 positions agree with TRBD1. The CDR3 spans 14 residues. V was clipped by 4 bases and J by 4 bases; unmatched bases: 4. The germline V gene encodes CDR1 SGHRS and CDR2 YFSETQ. The CDR3 loop is CASSEQGGNQPQHF. CDR3 nucleotides: TGCGCCAGCAGCGAACAGGGGGGGAATCAGCCCCAGCATTTT.

This clone turned up a few times. This chain connects TRBV5-3 to TRBJ2-1, with TRBD2 matching 9 bases. TRBV5-3 is classed as an ORF, of uncertain function. Germline trimming cut 7 bases from V and 2 bases from J; bases unmatched to any gene: 13. The CDR3 spans 17 residues. The CDR3 coding sequence is TGTGCCAGATTCCCCCGGGCGGGAGGGCCAACCTACAATGAGCAGTTCTTC. It translates to CARFPRAGGPTYNEQFF.

This chain connects TRBV3-1 (or the pseudogene TRBV3-2) to TRBJ2-7; a weak D match, TRBD2 (6 bases). The V gene lost 4 bases and the J gene lost 3 bases, with 13 bases spanning the gap. The germline V gene has CDR1 LGHDT and CDR2 YNNKEL (reference sequence). The CDR3 extends over 14 amino acids. CDR3 protein: CASSRQGLIYEQYF. As DNA, the CDR3 is TGTGCCAGCAGCCGCCAGGGACTCATCTACGAGCAGTACTTC.

The chain is built from TRBV11-3 and TRBJ2-7; D is perhaps TRBD2 (6 bases). The V gene lost 1 base and the J gene lost 3 bases, with 13 bases spanning the gap. The germline V gene has CDR1 SGHNT and CDR2 YENEEA. The CDR3 has 15 residues. The CDR3 is CASSLGSGSGYEQYF. As DNA, the CDR3 is TGTGCCAGCAGCTTAGGATCCGGGAGCGGCTACGAGCAGTACTTC.

A single count supports this clone. V and J are TRBV5-5 and TRBJ1-5; D gene unclear. This CDR3 comprises 14 residues. V lost 3 bases to trimming and J lost 0 bases, with 7 bases between them. Germline V gene sequence: CDR1 SGHKS, CDR2 YYEKEE (reference sequence). The CDR3: CASSSQLSNQPQHF. In DNA form, the CDR3 reads TGTGCCAGCAGCTCCCAACTTAGCAATCAGCCCCAGCATTTT.

In its sample, this clone was seen once. The rearrangement joins TRBV7-2 to TRBJ2-1; D gene unclear. The length of the CDR3 is 12 residues. Germline V gene lookup returns CDR1 SGHTA and CDR2 FQGNSA. The V end was cut by 4 bases, the J end by 8 bases, with 9 bases between. The CDR3 DNA reads TGTGCCAGCAGCTCGACGGGTTATGAGCAGTTCTTC. This sequence encodes CASSSTGYEQFF.

The rearrangement links TRBV9 to TRBJ2-1, with 14 bases lining up with TRBD2. The length of the CDR3 is 15 residues. In germline, CDR1 is SGDLS, CDR2 YYNGEE. The V and J ends lost 4 bases and 6 bases, in that order; junction bases with no gene match: 3. In DNA, the CDR3 is TGTGCCAGCAGCTTCGGGACTAGCGGGAGCAATGAGCAGTTCTTC. As protein: CASSFGTSGSNEQFF.

This chain joins TRBV6-5 and TRBJ2-1; D perhaps matches TRBD2 (6 bases). The CDR3 extends over 16 amino acids. V gave up 0 bases and J gave up 8 bases, with 17 bases separating them. CDR1 MNHEY and CDR2 SVGAGI come from the germline V gene. This chain's CDR3 is CASSYSSGGEKDEQFF. In DNA, the CDR3 is TGTGCCAGCAGTTACTCGAGCGGCGGGGAAAAGGATGAGCAGTTCTTC.

The chain links TRBV5-6 to TRBJ2-6; weak D call: TRBD1 (5 bases). The CDR3 contains 19 residues. Germline V gives CDR1 SGHDT, CDR2 YYEEEE. V lost 1 base, J lost 2 bases, and 19 bases lay in between. The CDR3 spells CASSLLAGPVRTGANVLTF. The CDR3 coding sequence is TGTGCCAGCAGCTTGTTGGCAGGGCCCGTTCGCACTGGGGCCAACGTCCTGACTTTC.